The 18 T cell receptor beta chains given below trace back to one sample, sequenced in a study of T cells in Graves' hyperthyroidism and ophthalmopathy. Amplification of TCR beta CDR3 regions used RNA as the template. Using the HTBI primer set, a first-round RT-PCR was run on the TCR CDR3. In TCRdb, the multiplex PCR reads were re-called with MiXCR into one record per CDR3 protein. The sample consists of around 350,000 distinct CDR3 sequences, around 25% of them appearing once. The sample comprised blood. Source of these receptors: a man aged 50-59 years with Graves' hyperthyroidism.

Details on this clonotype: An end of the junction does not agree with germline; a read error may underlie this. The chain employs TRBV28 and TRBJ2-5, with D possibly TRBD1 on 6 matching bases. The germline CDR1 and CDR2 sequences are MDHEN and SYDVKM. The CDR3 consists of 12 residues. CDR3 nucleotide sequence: TGTGCCAGCATGGGCCCCACTGACAGGCCAGACTTC. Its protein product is CASMGPTDRPDF.

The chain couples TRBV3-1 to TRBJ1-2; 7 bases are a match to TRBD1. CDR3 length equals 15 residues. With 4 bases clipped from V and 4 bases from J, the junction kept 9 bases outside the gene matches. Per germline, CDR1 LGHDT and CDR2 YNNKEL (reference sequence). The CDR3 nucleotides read TGTGCCAGCAGCCGACAGGGTGTTTCAGGCTATGGCTACACCTTC. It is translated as CASSRQGVSGYGYTF. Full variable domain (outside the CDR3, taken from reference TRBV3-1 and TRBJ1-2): DTAVSQTPKYLVTQMGNDKSIKCEQNLGHDTMYWYKQDSKKFLKIMFSYNNKELIINETVPNRFSPKSPDKAHLNLHINSLELGDSAVYFCASSRQGVSGYGYTFGSGTRLTVV.

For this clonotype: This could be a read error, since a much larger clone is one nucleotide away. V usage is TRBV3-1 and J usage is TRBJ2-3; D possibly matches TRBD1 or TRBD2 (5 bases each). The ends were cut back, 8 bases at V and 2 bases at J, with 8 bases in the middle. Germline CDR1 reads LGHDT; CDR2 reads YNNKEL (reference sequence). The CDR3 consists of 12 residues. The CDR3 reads CASGGNTDTQYF. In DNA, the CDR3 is TGTGCCAGCGGGGGAAACACAGATACGCAGTATTTT.

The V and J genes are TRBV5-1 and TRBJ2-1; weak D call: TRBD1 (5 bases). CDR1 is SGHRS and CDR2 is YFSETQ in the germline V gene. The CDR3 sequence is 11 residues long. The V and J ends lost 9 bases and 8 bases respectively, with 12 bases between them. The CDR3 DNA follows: TGCGCCACCCGACAGTGGGATGAGCAGTTCTTC. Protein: CATRQWDEQFF.

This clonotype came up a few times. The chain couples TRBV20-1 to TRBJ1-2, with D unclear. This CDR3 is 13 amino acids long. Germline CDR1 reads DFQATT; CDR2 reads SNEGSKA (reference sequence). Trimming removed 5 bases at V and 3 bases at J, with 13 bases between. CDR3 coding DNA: TGCAGTGCTTACCTCCCAGCACACTATGGCTACACCTTC. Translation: CSAYLPAHYGYTF.

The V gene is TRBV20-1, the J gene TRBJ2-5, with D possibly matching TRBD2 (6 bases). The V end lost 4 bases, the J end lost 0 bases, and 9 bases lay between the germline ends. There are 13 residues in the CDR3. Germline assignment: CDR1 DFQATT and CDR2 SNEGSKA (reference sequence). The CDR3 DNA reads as TGCAGTGCTACCGGGAGCTACCAAGAGACCCAGTACTTC. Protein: CSATGSYQETQYF.

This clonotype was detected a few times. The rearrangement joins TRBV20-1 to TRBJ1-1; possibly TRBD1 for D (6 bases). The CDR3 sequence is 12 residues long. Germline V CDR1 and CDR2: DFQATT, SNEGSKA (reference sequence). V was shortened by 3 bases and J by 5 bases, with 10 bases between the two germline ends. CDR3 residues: CSASRGGTEAFF. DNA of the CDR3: TGCAGTGCTAGTAGGGGGGGGACTGAAGCTTTCTTT.

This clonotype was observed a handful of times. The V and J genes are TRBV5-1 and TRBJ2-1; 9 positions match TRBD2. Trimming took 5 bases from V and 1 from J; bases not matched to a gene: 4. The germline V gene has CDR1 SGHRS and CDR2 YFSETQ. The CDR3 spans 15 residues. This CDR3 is CASRGLARSYNEQFF. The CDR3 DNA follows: TGCGCCAGCAGGGGACTAGCTCGGTCCTACAATGAGCAGTTCTTC.

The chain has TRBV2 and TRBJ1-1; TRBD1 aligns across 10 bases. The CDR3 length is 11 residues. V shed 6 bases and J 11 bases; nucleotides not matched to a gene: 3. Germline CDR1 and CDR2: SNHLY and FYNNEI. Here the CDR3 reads CASRGQGNAFF. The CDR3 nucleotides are TGTGCCAGCAGGGGACAGGGGAACGCTTTCTTT.

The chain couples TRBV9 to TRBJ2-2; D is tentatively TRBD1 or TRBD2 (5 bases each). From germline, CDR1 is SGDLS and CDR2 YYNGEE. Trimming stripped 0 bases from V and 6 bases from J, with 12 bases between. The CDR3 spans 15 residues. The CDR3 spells CASSVERQGAGELFF. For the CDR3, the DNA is TGTGCCAGCAGCGTAGAGAGGCAGGGAGCCGGGGAGCTGTTTTTT.

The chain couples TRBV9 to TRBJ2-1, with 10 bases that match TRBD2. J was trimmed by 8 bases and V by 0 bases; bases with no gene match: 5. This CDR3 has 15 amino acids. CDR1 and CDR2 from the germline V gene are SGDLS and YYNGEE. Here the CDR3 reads CASSVAGTSVDEQFF. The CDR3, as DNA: TGTGCCAGCAGCGTAGCTGGGACTAGCGTGGATGAGCAGTTCTTC.

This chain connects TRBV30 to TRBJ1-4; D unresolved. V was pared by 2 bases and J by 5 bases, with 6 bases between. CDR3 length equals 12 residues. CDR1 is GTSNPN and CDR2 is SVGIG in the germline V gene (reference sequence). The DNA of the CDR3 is TGTGCCTGGAGTCCAGAAAATGAAAAACTGTTTTTT. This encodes CAWSPENEKLFF.

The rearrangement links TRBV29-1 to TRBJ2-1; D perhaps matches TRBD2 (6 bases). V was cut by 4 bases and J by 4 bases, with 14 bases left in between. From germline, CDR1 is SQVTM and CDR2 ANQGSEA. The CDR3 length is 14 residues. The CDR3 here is CSVGGGAGYNEQFF. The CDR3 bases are TGCAGCGTTGGAGGCGGGGCAGGATACAATGAGCAGTTCTTC.

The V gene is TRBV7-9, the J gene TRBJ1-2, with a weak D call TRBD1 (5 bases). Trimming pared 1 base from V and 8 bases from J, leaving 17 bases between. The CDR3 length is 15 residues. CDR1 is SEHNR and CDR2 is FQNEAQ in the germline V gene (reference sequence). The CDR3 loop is CASSLGGTDFLGYTF. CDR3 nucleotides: TGTGCCAGCAGCTTAGGGGGGACGGATTTTCTGGGCTACACCTTC.

CDR3 protein: CASSEEQGQPQHF. CDR3 DNA: TGTGCCAGCAGTGAAGAACAGGGGCAGCCCCAGCATTTT. This chain links TRBV2 with TRBJ1-5; 7 nucleotides align to TRBD1. Looked up from germline, CDR1 is SNHLY and CDR2 is FYNNEI. V lost 1 base, J lost 7 bases, and 1 base stayed unmatched. The CDR3 covers 13 residues.

Here the CDR3 reads CSAPGTLRDTQYF. The CDR3 DNA follows: TGCAGTGCCCCCGGGACGTTGAGGGATACGCAGTATTTT. This chain joins TRBV20-1 and TRBJ2-3; D possibly uses TRBD1 or TRBD2 (5 bases each). The CDR3 has 13 amino acids. V shed 6 bases and J shed 6 bases, with 16 bases lying between them. Per the germline V gene, CDR1 is DFQATT and CDR2 is SNEGSKA (reference sequence).

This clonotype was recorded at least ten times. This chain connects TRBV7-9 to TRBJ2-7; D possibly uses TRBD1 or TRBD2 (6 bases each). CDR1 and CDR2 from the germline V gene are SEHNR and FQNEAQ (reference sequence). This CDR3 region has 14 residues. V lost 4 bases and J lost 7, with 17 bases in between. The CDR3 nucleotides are TGTGCCAGCAGCTGGGGGGCCCGAGGGGGGGAGCAGTACTTC. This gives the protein CASSWGARGGEQYF.

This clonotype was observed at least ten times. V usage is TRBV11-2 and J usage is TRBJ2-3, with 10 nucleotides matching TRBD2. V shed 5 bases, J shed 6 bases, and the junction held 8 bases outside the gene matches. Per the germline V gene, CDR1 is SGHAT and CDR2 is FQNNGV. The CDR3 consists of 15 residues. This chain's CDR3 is CASSKLAGALDTQYF. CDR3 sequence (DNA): TGTGCCAGCAGCAAGCTAGCGGGAGCATTGGATACGCAGTATTTT.